The 28 T cell receptor beta chains given below trace back to one sample, sequenced in a study of blood T cell repertoires in COVID-19. Sequencing used immunoSEQ multiplex PCR; TCRdb keeps in-frame clones, though not all of them. The data show approximately 200,000 clones, around 80% seen once. Sample: peripheral blood. Receptor source: a woman older than 75 with COVID-19, enrolled during active disease.

The rearrangement joins TRBV5-1 to TRBJ2-5, with D possibly matching TRBD2 (7 bases). Trimming took off 2 bases at V and 2 bases at J, with 13 bases between the two ends. CDR1 and CDR2 from the germline V gene are SGHRS and YFSETQ. The length of the CDR3 is 15 residues. The CDR3 region has the DNA TGCGCCAGCAGCTTCAAGGGAGGGGGGCAAGAGACCCAGTACTTC. As protein: CASSFKGGGQETQYF.

This sequence joins TRBV5-6 and TRBJ1-2; D gene uncertain. The germline gives CDR1 SGHDT, CDR2 YYEEEE. The V end was cut by 0 bases, the J end by 4 bases, with 16 bases between. The CDR3 sequence is 16 residues long. The CDR3, as DNA: TGTGCCAGCAGCTTGGGGGTGAGGAACACTATCTATGGCTACACCTTC. This encodes CASSLGVRNTIYGYTF.

V gene TRBV24-1 combines with J gene TRBJ2-3, with D possibly matching TRBD2 (5 bases). CDR1 and CDR2 from the germline V gene are KGHDR and SFDVKD. The CDR3 covers 16 residues. Deletions cut 3 bases from V and 2 bases from J, with 14 bases between. The CDR3: CATSDRRGGLTDTQYF. CDR3 DNA: TGTGCCACCAGTGATCGGCGCGGCGGACTCACAGATACGCAGTATTTT.

V and J are TRBV5-6 and TRBJ1-2; 10 nucleotides line up with TRBD1. With 3 bases clipped from V and 4 bases from J, the junction kept 0 bases outside the gene matches. The germline gives CDR1 SGHDT, CDR2 YYEEEE. There are 13 residues in the CDR3. CDR3 sequence: CASSWDRGYGYTF. The CDR3 nucleotides are TGTGCCAGCAGCTGGGACAGGGGCTATGGCTACACCTTC. The whole variable domain, remainder taken from reference TRBV5-6 and TRBJ1-2, is DAGVTQSPTHLIKTRGQQVTLRCSPKSGHDTVSWYQQALGQGPQFIFQYYEEEERQRGNFPDRFSGHQFPNYSSELNVNALLLGDSALYLCASSWDRGYGYTFGSGTRLTVV.

For this clone: This sample also contains other DNA sequences that code for the same CDR3. The CDR3 spells CASSLGQGAREQYF. The CDR3 DNA follows: TGCGCCAGCAGCTTGGGACAGGGGGCCCGGGAGCAGTACTTC. The genes are TRBV5-1 and TRBJ2-7; TRBD1 matches at 10 bases. Trimming at V came to 0 bases and at J to 7 bases, leaving 4 bases not matched to a gene. Germline V gene lookup returns CDR1 SGHRS and CDR2 YFSETQ. CDR3 size: 14 residues.

The rearrangement uses TRBV7-9 and TRBJ2-1; D perhaps matches TRBD1 (6 bases). Trimming removed 1 base at V and 0 bases at J, with 13 bases between. Per germline, CDR1 SEHNR and CDR2 FQNEAQ (reference sequence). The CDR3 consists of 17 residues. Here the CDR3 reads CASSLGVEDSSYNEQFF. The CDR3, as DNA: TGTGCCAGCAGCTTAGGAGTGGAGGACAGCTCCTACAATGAGCAGTTCTTC.

This clone was recorded a few times. The chain is built from TRBV4-2 and TRBJ1-5; 10 nucleotides match TRBD1. This CDR3 region has 15 residues. V trimming: 4 bases; J trimming: 2 bases; junction bases outside the gene matches: 2. Germline CDR1 is LGHNA and CDR2 is YNFKEQ. The CDR3 DNA reads TGTGCCAGCAGCCCCGGACAGGGGGGCAATCAGCCCCAGCATTTT. As protein: CASSPGQGGNQPQHF.

The chain recombines TRBV6-5 with TRBJ2-3, with D possibly being TRBD2 (6 bases). Trimming removed 5 bases from V and 0 bases from J, with 12 bases in between. CDR3 length: 15 residues. Germline loops: CDR1 MNHEY, CDR2 SVGAGI. As DNA, the CDR3 is TGTGCCAGCAGTAACGTAGCGGCAAGCACAGATACGCAGTATTTT. Translation gives CASSNVAASTDTQYF.

The J gene is TRBJ1-1, the V gene TRBV11-3; 8 bases match TRBD1. Germline CDR1 reads SGHNT; CDR2 reads YENEEA. With 5 bases clipped from V and 9 bases from J, the junction kept 11 bases outside the gene matches. The CDR3 has 14 amino acids. The CDR3 DNA follows: TGTGCCAGCAGCCCCTCGACAGGGGAAGGGAAAGCTTTCTTT. Translated: CASSPSTGEGKAFF.

This CDR3 is CASRSRPYEQYF. The DNA of the CDR3 is TGTGCCAGCAGGAGCAGGCCCTACGAGCAGTACTTC. This chain joins TRBV7-9 and TRBJ2-7; no definite D call. The CDR3 has 12 residues. Germline-derived CDR1 and CDR2 are SEHNR and FQNEAQ (reference sequence). Trimming shortened V by 6 bases and J by 2 bases, and 8 bases separated the two germline ends. The variable domain in full, with the rest retrieved from reference TRBV7-9 and TRBJ2-7, is DTGVSQNPRHKITKRGQNVTFRCDPISEHNRLYWYRQTLGQGPEFLTYFQNEAQLEKSRLLSDRFSAERPKGSFSTLEIQRTEQGDSAMYLCASRSRPYEQYFGPGTRLTVT.

The chain links TRBV6-2 or TRBV6-3 to TRBJ1-2; no definite D call. The CDR3 runs to 15 residues. The V end lost 5 bases, the J end lost 4 bases, and 17 bases lay between the germline ends. Germline V lookup: CDR1 MNHEY, CDR2 SVGEGT. The CDR3 DNA sequence: TGTGCCAGCAGTAGATTCGTAACGTCGAGCTATGGCTACACCTTC. The encoded protein is CASSRFVTSSYGYTF.

V and J are TRBV6-4 and TRBJ2-7; D might be TRBD2 (5 bases). V was shortened by 2 bases and J by 2 bases, with 10 bases between the two germline ends. Germline assignment: CDR1 MRHNA and CDR2 SNTAGT. This CDR3 spans 14 amino acids. The CDR3 DNA reads as TGTGCCAGCAGTGACGGAGGATGTCCCTACGAGCAGTACTTC. It yields the protein CASSDGGCPYEQYF.

J is TRBJ2-3 and V is TRBV11-3; 8 nucleotides agree with TRBD1. CDR3 size: 14 residues. V lost 5 bases to trimming and J lost 2 bases; unmatched junction nucleotides: 3. Looked up from germline, CDR1 is SGHNT and CDR2 is YENEEA. The DNA for the CDR3 is TGTGCCAGCAGCCGACAGGGGTCCACAGATACGCAGTATTTT. Protein sequence: CASSRQGSTDTQYF.

This chain uses TRBV5-5 with TRBJ2-7; the match to TRBD2 covers 9 bases. Germline lookup yields CDR1 SGHKS and CDR2 YYEKEE (reference sequence). Trimming at V came to 0 bases and at J to 4 bases, leaving 5 bases not matched to a gene. CDR3 size: 15 residues. The CDR3 reads CASSLGSGSQYEQYF. The CDR3 DNA follows: TGTGCCAGCAGCTTGGGTAGCGGGAGTCAATACGAGCAGTACTTC.

The genes are TRBV6-1 and TRBJ2-3; 8 bases match TRBD2. Germline V gene data show CDR1 as MNHNS and CDR2 as SASEGT. The CDR3 has 17 amino acids. V dropped 4 bases and J dropped 0; count of bases not matched to a gene: 9. The CDR3 spells CASSAVLAGHSTDTQYF. In DNA form, the CDR3 reads TGTGCCAGCAGTGCCGTCCTAGCGGGCCACAGCACAGATACGCAGTATTTT.

The chain employs TRBV5-6 and TRBJ2-5; D may be TRBD1 (7 bases). The CDR3 runs 15 residues. CDR1 and CDR2 from the germline V gene are SGHDT and YYEEEE. The V and J ends lost 0 bases and 6 bases respectively, with 15 bases between them. The CDR3 DNA follows: TGTGCCAGCAGCTTGGAGGGCCAGGGGGGAAAGACCCAGTACTTC. Amino acids: CASSLEGQGGKTQYF.

The V call is TRBV7-8, the J call TRBJ2-1; weak D call: TRBD2 (6 bases). This CDR3 spans 15 amino acids. The V and J ends lost 2 bases and 6 bases respectively, with 14 bases between them. Germline V gene data show CDR1 as SGHVS and CDR2 as FQNEAQ. DNA for the CDR3: TGTGCCAGCAGCTTATATGGGACTTTCGGCAATGAGCAGTTCTTC. Translating it yields CASSLYGTFGNEQFF.

This chain joins TRBV2 and TRBJ1-5; 9 bases map to TRBD1. The CDR3 covers 16 residues. Per the germline V gene, CDR1 is SNHLY and CDR2 is FYNNEI. Trimming cost V 7 bases and J 5 bases; bases outside gene matches: 12. In DNA, the CDR3 is TGTGCCAGCACCGAGAATAGGGACAGGGACGATCAGCCCCAGCATTTT. Its translation: CASTENRDRDDQPQHF.

V gene TRBV2 combines with J gene TRBJ1-5; 8 bases match TRBD1. The V gene's germline CDR1 is SNHLY and CDR2 FYNNEI. The junction had 8 bases not matched to a gene; V was cut back by 6 bases and J by 7 bases. This CDR3 comprises 14 residues. The CDR3 bases are TGTGCCAGCAGCTCGACAGGGGAGGAACAGCCCCAGCATTTT. This encodes CASSSTGEEQPQHF. Full variable domain (rest looked up from reference TRBV2 and TRBJ1-5): EPEVTQTPSHQVTQMGQEVILRCVPISNHLYFYWYRQILGQKVEFLVSFYNNEISEKSEIFDDQFSVERPDGSNFTLKIRSTKLEDSAMYFCASSSTGEEQPQHFGDGTRLSIL.

This clone was observed once. The chain joins TRBV5-6 to TRBJ1-2; TRBD1 matches 10 bases. Per germline, CDR1 SGHDT and CDR2 YYEEEE. The J segment lost 2 bases and the V segment lost 2 bases, leaving 3 bases of the junction unmatched. The CDR3 sequence is 15 residues long. The CDR3 sequence: CASSLRTGGNYGYTF. The CDR3 nucleotides read TGTGCCAGCAGCTTACGGACAGGGGGGAACTATGGCTACACCTTC.

This chain uses TRBV6-4 with TRBJ2-2, with D unclear. Germline CDR1 and CDR2: MRHNA and SNTAGT. The CDR3 covers 19 residues. Trimming took 0 bases from V and 0 from J, leaving 17 bases between them. CDR3 amino acids: CASSDSVSIEPSNTGELFF. DNA for the CDR3: TGTGCCAGCAGTGACTCGGTCTCCATAGAGCCCTCGAACACCGGGGAGCTGTTTTTT.

This clone has just a few counts. The chain links TRBV5-1 to TRBJ2-7; no firm D call. In germline, CDR1 is SGHRS, CDR2 YFSETQ. This CDR3 has 14 amino acids. Trimming removed 0 bases from V and 2 bases from J, with 9 bases in between. CDR3 nucleotide sequence: TGCGCCAGCAGCTTGGTGACACCTACCTACGAGCAGTACTTC. Translated, it gives CASSLVTPTYEQYF.

This clone has just a few counts. The chain has TRBV4-1 and TRBJ2-1, with a weak D call TRBD2 (5 bases). Trimming shortened V by 3 bases and J by 8 bases, and 14 bases separated the two germline ends. CDR1 and CDR2 from the germline V gene are MGHRA and YSYEKL. CDR3 size: 14 residues. The chain's CDR3 is CASSQRARTDEQFF. The CDR3 nucleotides read TGCGCCAGCAGCCAGCGGGCGAGAACCGATGAGCAGTTCTTC.

The chain employs TRBV7-2 and TRBJ2-1; 7 bases are a match to TRBD2. Germline CDR1 SGHTA, CDR2 FQGNSA. V was pared by 1 base and J by 10 bases, with 16 bases of the junction left unmatched. The CDR3 is 17 amino acids. CDR3 sequence (DNA): TGTGCCAGCAGCTTAGTGAGGCGGGCAGGGCCGGGGGGAGAGCAGTTCTTC. Translated: CASSLVRRAGPGGEQFF.

The chain combines TRBV6-2 or TRBV6-3 with TRBJ2-5; 9 positions agree with TRBD2. This CDR3 contains 14 residues. V dropped 10 bases and J dropped 5; count of bases not matched to a gene: 11. CDR1 is MNHEY and CDR2 is SVGEGT in the germline V gene. The CDR3: CATSAGTSMETQYF. Here the CDR3 DNA reads TGTGCCACCAGCGCCGGGACTAGCATGGAGACCCAGTACTTC.

This CDR3 reads CASRDRGRSGANVLTF. CDR3 bases: TGTGCCAGTAGGGACAGGGGAAGGTCTGGGGCCAACGTCCTGACTTTC. The gene calls are TRBV19 and TRBJ2-6, with TRBD1 identical over 9 bases. The germline V gene has CDR1 LNHDA and CDR2 SQIVND (reference sequence). J gave up 1 base and V 6 bases, and 4 bases lay outside the gene matches. This CDR3 is built from 16 residues. Full variable domain (rest looked up from reference TRBV19 and TRBJ2-6): DGGITQSPKYLFRKEGQNVTLSCEQNLNHDAMYWYRQDPGQGLRLIYYSQIVNDFQKGDIAEGYSVSREKKESFPLTVTSAQKNPTAFYLCASRDRGRSGANVLTFGAGSRLTVL.

The chain couples TRBV28 to TRBJ1-2; weak D call: TRBD1 (6 bases). CDR1 MDHEN and CDR2 SYDVKM come from the germline V gene. The CDR3 covers 12 residues. V gave up 8 bases and J gave up 5 bases, with 12 bases separating them. CDR3 amino acids: CASRVGAYGYTF. The CDR3 coding sequence is TGTGCCAGCCGCGTGGGGGCTTATGGCTACACCTTC.

The chain combines TRBV5-6 with TRBJ2-1, with D uncertain. This CDR3 is 14 amino acids long. CDR1 and CDR2 (germline): SGHDT, YYEEEE. V lost 3 bases and J lost 4, with 11 bases in between. The CDR3 DNA sequence: TGTGCCAGCAGCTCTTATGTGGAGTACAATGAGCAGTTCTTC. Protein sequence: CASSSYVEYNEQFF.